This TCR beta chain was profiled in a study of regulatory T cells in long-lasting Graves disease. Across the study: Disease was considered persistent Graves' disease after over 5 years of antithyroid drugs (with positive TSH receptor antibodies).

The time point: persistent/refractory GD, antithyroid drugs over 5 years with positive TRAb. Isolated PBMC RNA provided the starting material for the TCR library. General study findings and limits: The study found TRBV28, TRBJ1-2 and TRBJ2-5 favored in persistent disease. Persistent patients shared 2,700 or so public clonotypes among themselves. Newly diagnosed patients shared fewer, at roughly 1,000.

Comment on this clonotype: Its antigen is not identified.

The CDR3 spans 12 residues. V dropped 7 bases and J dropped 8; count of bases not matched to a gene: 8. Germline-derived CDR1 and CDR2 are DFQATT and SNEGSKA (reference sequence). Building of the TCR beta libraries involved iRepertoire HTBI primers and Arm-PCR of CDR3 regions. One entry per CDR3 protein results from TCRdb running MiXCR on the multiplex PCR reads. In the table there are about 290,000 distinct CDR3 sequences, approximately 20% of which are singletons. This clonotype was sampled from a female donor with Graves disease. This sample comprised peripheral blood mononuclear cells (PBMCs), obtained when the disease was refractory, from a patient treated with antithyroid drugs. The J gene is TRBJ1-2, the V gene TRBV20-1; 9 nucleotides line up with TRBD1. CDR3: CSVPDRGVGYTF. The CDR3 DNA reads TGCAGTGTTCCAGACAGGGGGGTAGGCTACACCTTC.